These 6 T cell receptor beta chains share one sample of origin, sequenced in a study of T cell responses to AZD1222 COVID-19 vaccine. Only in-frame clones appear in the TCRdb table, and some are missing; sequencing was by immunoSEQ multiplex PCR. The sample carries 150,000 to 200,000 clones, 85% to 95% recorded once. The material sequenced was peripheral blood, taken on day 0 of AZD1222 vaccination. The receptors derive from an adult in good health.

This clone was detected once. The genes are TRBV5-5 and TRBJ1-1; TRBD1 matches 9 bases. Trimming took 3 bases from V and 6 from J; bases not matched to a gene: 3. Germline CDR1 is SGHKS and CDR2 is YYEKEE (reference sequence). This CDR3 has 13 amino acids. CDR3 residues: CASSWRTGAEAFF. For the CDR3, the DNA is TGTGCCAGCAGCTGGAGGACAGGGGCTGAAGCTTTCTTT.

The chain carries TRBV9 and TRBJ2-1; 8 bases align to TRBD2. The germline CDR1 and CDR2 sequences are SGDLS and YYNGEE. V lost 4 bases and J lost 8; bases outside the gene matches: 11. The CDR3 consists of 15 residues. CDR3 protein: CASSPRGSGNDEQFF. DNA for the CDR3: TGTGCCAGCAGCCCTCGGGGTAGCGGGAATGATGAGCAGTTCTTC.

The chain combines TRBV6-5 with TRBJ1-1; perhaps TRBD1 as D (5 bases). CDR3 length: 15 amino acids. Trimming took off 3 bases at V and 0 bases at J, with 11 bases between the two ends. The V gene's germline CDR1 is MNHEY and CDR2 SVGAGI. The DNA for the CDR3 is TGTGCCAGCAGTTATACAGGCTTGATGAACACTGAAGCTTTCTTT. Translating gives CASSYTGLMNTEAFF.

V and J are TRBV6-5 and TRBJ1-2; D unresolved. In germline, CDR1 is MNHEY, CDR2 SVGAGI. Trimming shortened V by 2 bases and J by 1 base, and 14 bases separated the two germline ends. The CDR3 has 16 residues. The CDR3 sequence: CASSYGRYSLNYGYTF. The CDR3 nucleotides read TGTGCCAGCAGTTACGGTCGTTACAGCCTTAACTATGGCTACACCTTC.

V and J are TRBV2 and TRBJ2-5; 8 bases fit TRBD1. Per the germline V gene, CDR1 is SNHLY and CDR2 is FYNNEI. The ends lost 3 bases at V and 5 bases at J; junction bases unmatched: 5. This CDR3 region has 14 residues. DNA for the CDR3: TGTGCCAGCAGTGACAGGGGGCGGGTGGAGACCCAGTACTTC. It codes for CASSDRGRVETQYF.

V is TRBV10-3 and J is TRBJ1-1; 10 bases map to TRBD1. Germline V gene sequence: CDR1 ENHRY, CDR2 SYGVKD. V shed 6 bases, J shed 6 bases, and the junction held 7 bases outside the gene matches. This CDR3 has 14 amino acids. The CDR3 protein is CAISAWDRGSEAFF. CDR3 bases: TGTGCCATCAGCGCTTGGGACAGGGGCTCTGAAGCTTTCTTT.